The present T cell receptor beta chain was sequenced within a study of human T cells and chemical hapten exposure. The overall study: On roughly 2 cm by roughly 2 cm of upper inner arm skin, sensitization was performed with 2% DPC.

Unique molecular identifiers were attached to individual cDNA molecules within the library. TCRdb passed the RACE reads through MiXCR, listing each CDR3 protein once. The sample comprises some 54,000 distinct CDR3 sequences, about 9.9% of which are singletons, and around 1.6% rests with the top ten. This clonotype was detected only a few times. Its antigen is as yet unknown. Study-level findings and limits: The number of TCRs over 1 in 1000 frequency stayed unchanged after DPC.

This CDR3 spans 12 amino acids. Trimming took 4 bases from V and 7 from J, leaving 11 bases between them. Stated time point: patch test 2, 6 weeks after DPC sensitization. This sample's treatment: therapeutic diphenylcyclopropenone sensitization with weekly scalp DPC. The sequence was obtained from a woman aged 50 to 60 with alopecia areata. Some clones in this sample may be carry-over from other donors' samples. V and J are TRBV12-3 or TRBV12-4 and TRBJ2-7, with D perhaps matching TRBD1 or TRBD2 (5 bases each). This material consisted of whole blood, taken in connection with sensitization to the hapten diphenylcyclopropenone (DPC). The CDR3 spells CASSWTPGEQYF. The CDR3 coding sequence is TGTGCCAGCAGTTGGACACCGGGGGAGCAGTACTTC.